Shown below are 27 T cell receptor beta chains from a single sample sequenced in a study of T cell responses to AZD1222 COVID-19 vaccine listed by TCRdb under 2021. The label giving this sample's time point can be read as: about 28 days (+/-7) after the second vaccine dose. Receptor libraries were prepared by the immunoSEQ multiplex PCR assay. This immuneACCESS table, as held by TCRdb, lists in-frame sequences with V and J called but not all clones. Of the missing ones, under half trace to an unresolved V gene in checked studies; the others have no known cause. The sample records 98,000 or so clones, roughly 90% of which are singletons. The leading ten clones occupy approximately 15% of the sample. Sequencing was performed on peripheral blood, taken 28 days after the second AZD1222 dose. These receptors all come from an adult who received the AZD1222 COVID-19 vaccine.

The rearrangement joins TRBV9 to TRBJ2-2, with D unclear. The length of the CDR3 is 17 residues. CDR1 and CDR2 (germline): SGDLS, YYNGEE. Trimming shortened V by 1 base and J by 1 base, and 14 bases separated the two germline ends. CDR3 coding DNA: TGTGCCAGCAGCGTAAGCAATCCCTTTATGAACACCGGGGAGCTGTTTTTT. It translates to CASSVSNPFMNTGELFF.

This clone was seen only once. This sequence joins TRBV25-1 and TRBJ1-1, with 8 bases lining up with TRBD1. The germline V gene encodes CDR1 MGHDK and CDR2 SYGVNS. The CDR3 spans 15 residues. V lost 7 bases to trimming and J lost 1 base; unmatched junction nucleotides: 8. The CDR3 here is CASNSPGTGNTEAFF. The CDR3 coding sequence is TGTGCCAGCAATTCCCCCGGGACAGGGAACACTGAAGCTTTCTTT.

The chain is built from TRBV30 and TRBJ2-2; D unclear. This CDR3 has 13 amino acids. Germline CDR1 and CDR2: GTSNPN and SVGIG (reference sequence). The V end lost 3 bases, the J end lost 3 bases, and 8 bases lay between the germline ends. The CDR3 loop reads CAWSHRHTGELFF. The DNA of the CDR3 is TGTGCCTGGAGCCACCGACACACCGGGGAGCTGTTTTTT.

This clone was counted between two and nine times. The junction departs from the called germline gene at one end, perhaps through a read error. The chain is built from TRBV3-1 (or the pseudogene TRBV3-2) and TRBJ2-7; D might be TRBD1 or TRBD2, each matching 5 bases. The CDR3 runs to 12 residues. Germline V gene sequence: CDR1 LGHDT, CDR2 YNNKEL (reference sequence). The CDR3 nucleotides are TGTGCCAGCAGCCAAGGGGACGCTTTGACACACTTC. It translates to CASSQGDALTHF.

This clone was observed a single time. V is TRBV5-1 and J is TRBJ1-2, with a possible D match to TRBD1 (5 bases). The length of the CDR3 is 14 residues. The ends were cut back, 1 base at V and 0 bases at J, with 7 bases in the middle. Germline assignment: CDR1 SGHRS and CDR2 YFSETQ. CDR3 coding DNA: TGCGCCAGCAGCTTGCAGGGAACTAACTATGGCTACACCTTC. Its protein product is CASSLQGTNYGYTF.

V usage is TRBV9 and J usage is TRBJ2-4; D is possibly TRBD2 (7 bases). This CDR3 region has 19 residues. CDR1 is SGDLS, CDR2 YYNGEE, per germline. The V end lost 4 bases, the J end lost 7 bases, and 30 bases lay between the germline ends. In DNA, the CDR3 is TGTGCCAGCAGCCCCCAGGCCTCAACAGGGAGGGAAAAAAGGAACATTCAGTACTTC. This gives the protein CASSPQASTGREKRNIQYF.

The genes are TRBV10-1 and TRBJ1-1; 7 bases are a match to TRBD1. The CDR3 length is 13 residues. Trimming cost V 5 bases and J 1 base; bases outside gene matches: 1. Germline V CDR1 and CDR2: WNHNN, SYGVQD (reference sequence). CDR3 amino acids: CASSQGENTEAFF. DNA of the CDR3: TGCGCCAGCAGTCAGGGGGAGAACACTGAAGCTTTCTTT.

The V and J genes are TRBV3-1 (or the pseudogene TRBV3-2) and TRBJ2-2, with D perhaps assigned TRBD1 or TRBD2 (6 bases each). There are 17 residues in the CDR3. The V gene lost 4 bases and the J gene lost 6 bases, with 21 bases spanning the gap. The V gene's germline CDR1 is LGHDT and CDR2 YNNKEL (reference sequence). The CDR3 DNA is TGTGCCAGCAGCCGCCTGTTGGGGGGCGGCCAGGCCGGGGAGCTGTTTTTT. This sequence encodes CASSRLLGGGQAGELFF.

V usage is TRBV9 and J usage is TRBJ2-5; TRBD1 aligns across 7 bases. J was trimmed by 5 bases and V by 6 bases; bases with no gene match: 13. CDR1 and CDR2 from the germline V gene are SGDLS and YYNGEE. The CDR3 runs to 15 residues. The DNA of the CDR3 is TGTGCCAGCAATTCTTTCGACAGGGAATGGGAGACCCAGTACTTC. Protein: CASNSFDREWETQYF.

Written as DNA, the CDR3 is TGTGCCAGCAGCCAAGGACTAGCGGGAGGGCCATTAGACGAGCAGTACTTC. This encodes CASSQGLAGGPLDEQYF. V gene TRBV4-2 combines with J gene TRBJ2-7; 14 bases match TRBD2. The V gene's germline CDR1 is LGHNA and CDR2 YNFKEQ. The junction had 7 bases not matched to a gene; V was cut back by 1 base and J by 5 bases. This CDR3 is built from 17 residues.

The gene calls are TRBV27 and TRBJ1-5; weak D call: TRBD1 (5 bases). The CDR3 runs to 15 residues. Germline V gene lookup returns CDR1 MNHEY and CDR2 SMNVEV (reference sequence). V gave up 6 bases and J gave up 4 bases, with 16 bases separating them. CDR3 residues: CASRRGGEQNQPQHF. As DNA, the CDR3 is TGTGCCAGCAGGCGGGGGGGAGAGCAAAATCAGCCCCAGCATTTT.

The chain couples TRBV3-1 (or the pseudogene TRBV3-2) to TRBJ2-7; weak D call: TRBD1 (6 bases). Germline V lookup: CDR1 LGHDT, CDR2 YNNKEL (reference sequence). Trimming removed 8 bases at V and 5 bases at J, with 19 bases between. The CDR3 contains 14 residues. This chain's CDR3 is CASSQNRDVHEQYF. The CDR3, as DNA: TGTGCCAGCTCTCAGAACAGGGACGTCCACGAGCAGTACTTC.

The gene calls are TRBV3-1 (or the pseudogene TRBV3-2) and TRBJ2-2; 8 bases match TRBD2. The CDR3 runs 16 residues. Germline V gene data show CDR1 as LGHDT and CDR2 as YNNKEL (reference sequence). V trimming: 1 base; J trimming: 3 bases; junction bases outside the gene matches: 4. The CDR3 sequence is CASSQVGGVYTGELFF. The CDR3 DNA sequence: TGTGCCAGCAGCCAAGTCGGGGGGGTTTACACCGGGGAGCTGTTTTTT.

The gene calls are TRBV13 and TRBJ2-7, with a weak D call TRBD1 (5 bases). Trimming cost V 4 bases and J 2 bases, with 12 bases left between them. CDR1 and CDR2 (germline): PRHDT, FYEKMQ (reference sequence). The CDR3 is made up of 14 amino acids. The CDR3 bases are TGTGCCAGCAGCTCGGACATACCCACCTACGAGCAGTACTTC. Amino acid sequence: CASSSDIPTYEQYF.

The chain carries TRBV12-5 and TRBJ1-1; possible D gene TRBD1, 5 bases. This CDR3 is built from 15 residues. V was cut by 1 base and J by 2 bases, with 11 bases left in between. CDR1 is LGHNT and CDR2 is FRNRAP in the germline V gene. The CDR3 loop reads CASGLARGGNTEAFF. CDR3 DNA sequence: TGTGCTAGTGGTTTGGCACGGGGGGGAAACACTGAAGCTTTCTTT.

The chain carries TRBV4-2 and TRBJ1-5, with a possible D match to TRBD1 (6 bases). V lost 7 bases and J lost 2, with 15 bases in between. Germline CDR1 is LGHNA and CDR2 is YNFKEQ. The CDR3 extends over 15 amino acids. The DNA of the CDR3 is TGTGCCAGCAACTCAGGGGAAGGGGGCAATCAGCCCCAGCATTTT. Protein: CASNSGEGGNQPQHF.

The chain links TRBV5-5 to TRBJ2-2; tentatively, D is TRBD1 or TRBD2 (5 bases each). Germline V CDR1 and CDR2: SGHKS, YYEKEE (reference sequence). The ends were cut back, 2 bases at V and 2 bases at J, with 10 bases in the middle. The length of the CDR3 is 15 residues. CDR3 sequence: CASSFSGANTGELFF. CDR3 nucleotide sequence: TGTGCCAGCAGCTTTTCCGGGGCAAACACCGGGGAGCTGTTTTTT.

The gene calls are TRBV5-1 and TRBJ1-4, with 7 positions matching TRBD1. The CDR3 is made up of 16 amino acids. Germline V gene lookup returns CDR1 SGHRS and CDR2 YFSETQ. V gave up 4 bases and J gave up 0 bases; unmatched junction bases: 6. The CDR3: CASSIGTAATNEKLFF. The CDR3 region has the DNA TGCGCCAGCAGCATCGGGACAGCTGCAACTAATGAAAAACTGTTTTTT.

The V and J genes are TRBV30 and TRBJ1-1; D possibly corresponds to TRBD1 (5 bases). This CDR3 is built from 13 residues. Trimming shortened V by 4 bases and J by 1 base, and 10 bases separated the two germline ends. Per the germline V gene, CDR1 is GTSNPN and CDR2 is SVGIG (reference sequence). Written as DNA, the CDR3 is TGTGCCTGGACTCAGGGCTCGAACACTGAAGCTTTCTTT. Its protein is CAWTQGSNTEAFF. The full variable domain, completed using reference TRBV30 and TRBJ1-1, is SQTIHQWPATLVQPVGSPLSLECTVEGTSNPNLYWYRQAAGRGLQLLFYSVGIGQISSEVPQNLSASRPQDRQFILSSKKLLLSDSGFYLCAWTQGSNTEAFFGQGTRLTVV.

The V gene is TRBV30, the J gene TRBJ1-4; D is unresolved. The CDR3 contains 12 residues. The germline V gene has CDR1 GTSNPN and CDR2 SVGIG (reference sequence). Trimming pared 4 bases from V and 4 bases from J, leaving 7 bases between. The CDR3 DNA is TGTGCCTGGACTGCGGATAATGAAAAACTGTTTTTT. It specifies CAWTADNEKLFF.

V gene TRBV19 combines with J gene TRBJ2-4, with D possibly TRBD2 on 5 matching bases. This CDR3 contains 16 residues. Deletions cut 3 bases from V and 5 bases from J, with 17 bases between. Germline V lookup: CDR1 LNHDA, CDR2 SQIVND (reference sequence). CDR3 nucleotides: TGTGCCAGTAGTATGGAAGAAAGTATGAGGGAAAACATTCAGTACTTC. Translating gives CASSMEESMRENIQYF.

The chain is built from TRBV6-5 and TRBJ2-6, with D uncertain. The length of the CDR3 is 14 residues. CDR1 is MNHEY, CDR2 SVGAGI, per germline. V lost 0 bases to trimming and J lost 12 bases, with 12 bases between them. As DNA, the CDR3 is TGTGCCAGCAGTTACTCTCGGTTTGCTAGCGTCCTGACTTTC. Residues: CASSYSRFASVLTF.

The chain employs TRBV11-3 and TRBJ2-3; perhaps TRBD1 as D (6 bases). The CDR3 spans 14 residues. Trimming shortened V by 5 bases and J by 4 bases, and 13 bases separated the two germline ends. Germline V lookup: CDR1 SGHNT, CDR2 YENEEA. CDR3 amino acids: CASSPTGSSDTQYF. As DNA, the CDR3 is TGTGCCAGCAGCCCCACAGGGAGCTCAGATACGCAGTATTTT.

V is TRBV12-3 or TRBV12-4 and J is TRBJ2-5, with D hard to call. The CDR3 sequence is 13 residues long. V was cut by 1 base and J by 4 bases, with 7 bases left in between. The CDR3 reads CASSLVSGETQYF. The CDR3 coding sequence is TGTGCCAGCAGTTTAGTCTCCGGAGAGACCCAGTACTTC.

This clone was picked up one time. The rearrangement links TRBV6-5 to TRBJ2-7, with 9 nucleotides matching TRBD1. CDR1 MNHEY and CDR2 SVGAGI come from the germline V gene. After removal of 6 bases from V and 6 bases from J, the junction contained 9 bases not matched to a gene. This CDR3 region has 14 residues. CDR3 DNA: TGTGCCAGCAGGGACAGGGGTATCGTGGGCGAGCAGTACTTC. It encodes CASRDRGIVGEQYF.

The chain is built from TRBV5-6 and TRBJ2-5, with a possible D match to TRBD1 (6 bases). The CDR3 contains 16 residues. CDR1 SGHDT and CDR2 YYEEEE come from the germline V gene. V lost 3 bases and J lost 7, with 22 bases in between. CDR3 loop: CASSWARQAFGGTQYF. The CDR3 region has the DNA TGTGCCAGCAGCTGGGCGCGACAGGCTTTTGGGGGGACCCAGTACTTC.

V gene TRBV27 combines with J gene TRBJ2-7; D is uncertain. V was clipped by 3 bases and J by 3 bases, with 9 bases between them. This CDR3 region has 13 residues. Germline CDR1 reads MNHEY; CDR2 reads SMNVEV (reference sequence). CDR3 nucleotides: TGTGCCAGCAGTTTGGATGTGGGCTACGAGCAGTACTTC. Translated, it gives CASSLDVGYEQYF.